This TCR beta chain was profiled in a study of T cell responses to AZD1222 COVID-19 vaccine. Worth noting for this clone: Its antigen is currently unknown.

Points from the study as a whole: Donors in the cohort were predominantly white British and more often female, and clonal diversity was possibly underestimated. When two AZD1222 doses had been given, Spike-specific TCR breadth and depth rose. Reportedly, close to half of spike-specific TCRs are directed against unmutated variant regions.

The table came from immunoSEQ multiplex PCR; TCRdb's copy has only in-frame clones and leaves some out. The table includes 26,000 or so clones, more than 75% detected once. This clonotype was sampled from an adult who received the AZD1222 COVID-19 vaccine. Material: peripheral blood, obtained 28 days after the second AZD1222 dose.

The DNA for the CDR3 is TGTGCCAGCAGCTTAGACGGGGGGATGGACGAGCAGTACTTC. Protein sequence: CASSLDGGMDEQYF. The chain recombines TRBV7-9 with TRBJ2-7; TRBD2 aligns across 7 bases. In germline, CDR1 is SEHNR, CDR2 FQNEAQ (reference sequence). There are 14 residues in the CDR3. The ends lost 1 base at V and 5 bases at J; junction bases unmatched: 5.